These 8 T cell receptor beta chains originate from one sample sequenced in a study of Ad26.COV2.S vaccination and SARS-CoV-2 variants. Treatment given: 15 to 20 received Ad26.COV2.S at low or high dose, single or two shots; 5 received placebo; per-sample allocation not given. The investigators took samples on day 63 after the first vaccine or placebo injection. Clones were sequenced by immunoSEQ multiplex PCR, and TCRdb holds only the in-frame ones, with some missing. Among approximately 420,000 clones listed, approximately 90% were seen once. Material: peripheral blood, obtained in a trial of Ad26.COV2.S vaccine versus placebo. All receptors derive from a person aged 18-65 years who received the Ad26.COV2.S COVID-19 vaccine or a placebo.

In its sample, this clone was seen once. The gene calls are TRBV11-2 and TRBJ2-3, with 9 positions matching TRBD2. In germline, CDR1 is SGHAT, CDR2 FQNNGV. With V trimmed by 0 bases and J by 3 bases, 10 bases remained unmatched. The CDR3 contains 18 residues. The CDR3 here is CASSLDLVSGGRTDTQYF. CDR3 nucleotide sequence: TGTGCCAGCAGCTTAGATCTCGTTAGCGGGGGCAGGACAGATACGCAGTATTTT.

This chain's CDR3 is CASSAEIAGEQFF. The CDR3 nucleotides read TGTGCCAGCAGCGCAGAAATAGCGGGAGAGCAGTTCTTC. The J gene is TRBJ2-1, the V gene TRBV11-2; 8 bases are shared with TRBD2. V was clipped by 5 bases and J by 10 bases; unmatched bases: 7. The CDR3 length is 13 residues. In germline, CDR1 is SGHAT, CDR2 FQNNGV.

This chain links TRBV4-2 with TRBJ2-7; TRBD2 agrees at 8 bases. The trim removed 1 base at V and 5 bases at J, leaving 10 bases unmatched. Germline values: CDR1 LGHNA, CDR2 YNFKEQ. The CDR3 is made up of 16 amino acids. CDR3 protein: CASSQGLAGGLDEQYF. The CDR3 DNA reads TGTGCCAGCAGCCAAGGCTTGGCGGGGGGTCTAGACGAGCAGTACTTC.

V gene TRBV19 combines with J gene TRBJ2-2; tentative D call: TRBD2 (6 bases). Germline CDR1 and CDR2: LNHDA and SQIVND (reference sequence). This CDR3 is 16 amino acids long. Trimming stripped 5 bases from V and 1 base from J, with 14 bases between. The CDR3 DNA sequence: TGTGCCAGTAGTCCGACGACTAGACTGAACACCGGGGAGCTGTTTTTT. It translates to CASSPTTRLNTGELFF.

This chain links TRBV5-4 with TRBJ1-6; possible D gene TRBD1, 6 bases. CDR1 SGHNT and CDR2 YYREEE come from the germline V gene (reference sequence). The CDR3 sequence is 14 residues long. The V end lost 1 base, the J end lost 5 bases, and 7 bases lay between the germline ends. The CDR3 reads CASSLSGDNSPLHF. The CDR3 bases are TGTGCCAGCAGCTTGTCAGGGGATAATTCACCCCTCCACTTT.

The chain uses TRBV14 and TRBJ2-7, with D tentatively TRBD1 (5 bases). Between the trimmed V and J ends, which lost 4 bases and 6 bases, there was a span of 13 bases. Germline V gene data show CDR1 as SGHDN and CDR2 as FVKESK. The CDR3 totals 13 residues. Here the CDR3 DNA reads TGTGCCAGCAGCCTAGGACATGCGAGCGAGCAGTACTTC. Its protein product is CASSLGHASEQYF.

The chain is built from TRBV2 and TRBJ2-5; perhaps TRBD2 as D (6 bases). V lost 5 bases and J 5 bases, leaving 18 bases between the germline ends. The CDR3 has 15 amino acids. Germline CDR1 and CDR2: SNHLY and FYNNEI. The CDR3 bases are TGTGCCAGCAGTCCCCGACACGGGGGAACGGAGACCCAGTACTTC. As protein: CASSPRHGGTETQYF.

The chain joins TRBV25-1 to TRBJ1-1, with a weak D call TRBD1 (6 bases). Per the germline V gene, CDR1 is MGHDK and CDR2 is SYGVNS. V lost 6 bases, J lost 1 base, and 9 bases lay in between. The CDR3 consists of 13 residues. CDR3 region: CASRGAGNTEAFF. Written as DNA, the CDR3 is TGTGCCAGCAGGGGGGCAGGGAACACTGAAGCTTTCTTT. Filled out from reference TRBV25-1 and TRBJ1-1, the complete variable domain reads EADIYQTPRYLVIGTGKKITLECSQTMGHDKMYWYQQDPGMELHLIHYSYGVNSTEKGDLSSESTVSRIRTEHFPLTLESARPSHTSQYLCASRGAGNTEAFFGQGTRLTVV.